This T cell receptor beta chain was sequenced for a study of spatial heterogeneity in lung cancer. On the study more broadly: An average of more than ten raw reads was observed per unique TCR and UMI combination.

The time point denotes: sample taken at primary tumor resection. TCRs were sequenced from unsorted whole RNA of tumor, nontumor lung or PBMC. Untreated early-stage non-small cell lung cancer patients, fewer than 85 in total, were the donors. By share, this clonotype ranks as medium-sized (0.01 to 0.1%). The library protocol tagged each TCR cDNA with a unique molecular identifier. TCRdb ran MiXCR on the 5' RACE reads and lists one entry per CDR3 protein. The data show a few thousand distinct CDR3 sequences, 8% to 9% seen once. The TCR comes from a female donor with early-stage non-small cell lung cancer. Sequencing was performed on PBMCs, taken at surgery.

DNA for the CDR3: TGTGCCAGCAGCACATCACCCACTAAGTTGCGTGAGCAGTTCTTC. Encoded protein: CASSTSPTKLREQFF. The chain has TRBV7-3 and TRBJ2-1; D not certain. V was trimmed by 5 bases and J by 9 bases, leaving 20 bases between them. The germline CDR1 and CDR2 sequences are SGHTA and FQGTGA. The CDR3 sequence is 15 residues long.